This T cell receptor (beta chain) was sequenced during a study of STAT3 mutations in large granular lymphocyte leukemia. General observations from the study: At least one immunodominant TCR beta clonotype appeared in every T-cell large granular lymphocyte leukemia patient.

The method was immunoSEQ multiplex PCR; TCRdb's version includes in-frame clones alone and lacks a portion of them. The sample consists of under 20,000 clones, roughly 90% of them appearing once. A remark on this clone: The antigen is not known.

The CDR3 runs to 16 residues. Per germline, CDR1 MNHNY and CDR2 SVGAGI (reference sequence). Trimming removed 4 bases at V and 7 bases at J, with 20 bases between. The clonotype was recovered from a man aged 55 to 70 with T-cell large granular lymphocyte leukemia. Some clones in this sample may be carry-over from other donors' samples. The specimen was peripheral blood mononuclear cells. The V call is TRBV6-6, the J call TRBJ1-5; the D gene is possibly TRBD1 (5 bases). The CDR3 spells CASSSHDGGTGQPQHF. The CDR3 nucleotides are TGTGCCAGCAGTTCCCACGACGGCGGGACGGGGCAGCCCCAGCATTTT.